A single sample gave rise to the 8 T cell receptor beta chains below, sequenced in a study of T-cell reconstitution after alpha-beta-depleted transplantation in children. Construction of the TCRbeta library involved unique molecular identifiers. TCRdb reprocessed the PCR reads with MiXCR, giving one entry per CDR3 protein. The sample contains 220,000 or so distinct CDR3 sequences, roughly 7.7% of which appear only once. The specimen comprised PBMCs, mostly from graft donor cells, sampled 180 days after TCRalphabeta/CD19-depleted stem cell transplant. The receptors shown here come from a male patient younger than 18 who had a stem cell transplant for acute lymphoblastic leukemia, so the T cells may come from the graft donor.

Ten or more counts support this clonotype. V and J are TRBV4-3 and TRBJ2-2; TRBD1 agrees at 7 bases. The CDR3 has 15 amino acids. Germline loops: CDR1 LGHNA, CDR2 YSLEER. The junction had 8 bases not matched to a gene; V was cut back by 3 bases and J by 7 bases. CDR3 nucleotides: TGCGCCAGCAGCCAGTTAACAGGGGTTGGCGGGGAGCTGTTTTTT. Its protein is CASSQLTGVGGELFF.

Ten or more counts support this clonotype. The J gene is TRBJ2-7, the V gene TRBV7-2; TRBD2 matches 13 bases. This CDR3 has 17 residues. V trimming: 5 bases; J trimming: 0 bases; junction bases outside the gene matches: 7. CDR1 and CDR2 from the germline V gene are SGHTA and FQGNSA. CDR3 protein: CASSPGLAGISSYEQYF. For the CDR3, the DNA is TGTGCCAGCAGCCCGGGACTAGCGGGGATAAGCTCCTACGAGCAGTACTTC.

This clonotype has a single count. A read error may produce the germline difference seen at one junction end. The CDR3 DNA sequence: TGCTCCAGCAGCTTAACCGCCGGGGAGCTGTTTTTT. This gives the protein CSSSLTAGELFF. J is TRBJ2-2 and V is TRBV7-3, with D hard to call. CDR1 is SGHTA, CDR2 FQGTGA, per germline. The CDR3 is made up of 12 amino acids. The variable domain in full, with the rest retrieved from reference TRBV7-3 and TRBJ2-2, is GAGVSQTPSNKVTEKGKYVELRCDPISGHTALYWYRQSLGQGPEFLIYFQGTGAADDSGLPNDRFFAVRPEGSVSTLKIQRTERGDSAVYLCSSSLTAGELFFGEGSRLTVL.

The table lists this clonotype with many counts. The rearrangement links TRBV28 to TRBJ2-6; D remains unclear. Between the trimmed V and J ends, which lost 4 bases and 6 bases, there was a span of 22 bases. In germline, CDR1 is MDHEN, CDR2 SYDVKM. The CDR3 loop spans 18 amino acids. CDR3 DNA: TGTGCCAGCAGTTCGTGGCCCCTCACCCCCCAAGCGGCCAACGTCCTGACTTTC. This encodes CASSSWPLTPQAANVLTF.

Many counts were recorded for this clonotype. This chain uses TRBV7-9 with TRBJ1-4; maybe TRBD1 (5 bases). Germline V CDR1 and CDR2: SEHNR, FQNEAQ (reference sequence). This CDR3 contains 14 residues. V was trimmed by 5 bases and J by 3 bases, leaving 10 bases between them. The CDR3, as DNA: TGTGCCAGCAGCGGCAGGGATCCTAATGAAAAACTGTTTTTT. This translates into CASSGRDPNEKLFF. Based on the CDR3 plus reference TRBV7-9 and TRBJ1-4, the full variable domain is DTGVSQNPRHKITKRGQNVTFRCDPISEHNRLYWYRQTLGQGPEFLTYFQNEAQLEKSRLLSDRFSAERPKGSFSTLEIQRTEQGDSAMYLCASSGRDPNEKLFFGSGTQLSVL.

In its sample, this clonotype was seen many times. In nucleotides, the CDR3 is TGCGCCAGCAGCTTGGGCCCGGACGGCACCGGGGAGCTGTTTTTT. Its protein is CASSLGPDGTGELFF. The chain has TRBV5-1 and TRBJ2-2; no clear D. CDR1 is SGHRS, CDR2 YFSETQ, per germline. V was clipped by 0 bases and J by 4 bases, with 10 bases between them. This CDR3 has 15 amino acids.

This clonotype was observed many times. The J gene is TRBJ2-7, the V gene TRBV29-1, with TRBD2 matching over 10 bases. Trimming removed 1 base from V and 4 bases from J; junction bases left unmatched: 7. CDR1 is SQVTM and CDR2 is ANQGSEA in the germline V gene. The length of the CDR3 is 15 residues. The CDR3 region has the DNA TGCAGCGTTGAAGGGCTAGCGGGAGATGCATACGAGCAGTACTTC. It translates to CSVEGLAGDAYEQYF.

V gene TRBV28 combines with J gene TRBJ2-7; 16 nucleotides line up with TRBD2. The junction had 7 bases not matched to a gene; V was cut back by 6 bases and J by 5 bases. Germline V gives CDR1 MDHEN, CDR2 SYDVKM. The CDR3 consists of 16 residues. The CDR3 sequence: CASSQLGTSGRDEQYF. The CDR3, as DNA: TGTGCCAGCAGCCAATTGGGGACTAGCGGGAGGGACGAGCAGTACTTC.